A single sample is the source of the 32 T cell receptor beta chains below, sequenced in a study of shared clonotypes between healthy human individuals. Sequencing was performed with immunoSEQ multiplex PCR; in TCRdb, only in-frame clones are kept and a portion is missing. Of about 2.1 million clones listed, 80% to 95% are singletons. CD45RO negativity and positive selection for CCR7 defined naive CD8 cells, a population that excluded terminally differentiated effector memory CD45RA+ cells. Material: naive CD8+ T cells from PBMCs. The receptor set was obtained from a man aged 18 to 29 in good health. Some clones in this sample may be carry-over from other donors' samples.

This clone is a singleton in its sample. The rearrangement uses TRBV12-5 and TRBJ2-2, with unresolved D. Trimming took 0 bases from V and 5 from J, leaving 10 bases between them. The germline CDR1 and CDR2 sequences are LGHNT and FRNRAP. This CDR3 spans 15 amino acids. This chain's CDR3 is CASGLVYVETGELFF. CDR3 DNA: TGTGCTAGTGGTTTGGTATATGTGGAGACCGGGGAGCTGTTTTTT.

The V gene is TRBV28, the J gene TRBJ1-2, with 11 bases aligning to TRBD1. Trimming cost V 5 bases and J 8 bases; bases outside gene matches: 7. The CDR3 runs 14 residues. Germline CDR1 and CDR2: MDHEN and SYDVKM. The CDR3 DNA is TGTGCCAGCAGTGAGGACAGGGGGCGAGGGGGCTACACCTTC. It encodes CASSEDRGRGGYTF.

The chain is built from TRBV6-5 and TRBJ2-7; no reliable D call. Per the germline V gene, CDR1 is MNHEY and CDR2 is SVGAGI. The CDR3 spans 12 residues. V was clipped by 10 bases and J by 2 bases, with 12 bases between them. DNA of the CDR3: TGTGCCACCCAGGACGTGACCTACGAGCAGTACTTC. Its protein is CATQDVTYEQYF.

V is TRBV13 and J is TRBJ2-1; TRBD2 matches 7 bases. Unmatched junction bases numbered 1, after V lost 3 bases and J lost 5 bases. Per germline, CDR1 PRHDT and CDR2 FYEKMQ (reference sequence). The CDR3 consists of 13 residues. For the CDR3, the DNA is TGTGCCAGCAGCTTTAGCGGGCACAATGAGCAGTTCTTC. Residues: CASSFSGHNEQFF.

The chain is built from TRBV4-1 and TRBJ2-7; 7 bases line up with TRBD1. V was clipped by 3 bases and J by 7 bases; unmatched bases: 12. The germline V gene encodes CDR1 MGHRA and CDR2 YSYEKL. The CDR3 has 15 residues. The CDR3 coding sequence is TGCGCCAGCAGCCAGACAGGGAGCGTAACGGGGGAGCAGTACTTC. This encodes CASSQTGSVTGEQYF.

V is TRBV25-1 and J is TRBJ2-1; 9 bases agree with TRBD2. CDR1 and CDR2 from the germline V gene are MGHDK and SYGVNS. The CDR3 consists of 15 residues. Trimming at V came to 2 bases and at J to 4 bases, leaving 3 bases not matched to a gene. CDR3 DNA sequence: TGTGCCAGCAGTGAAGGGCGGGGGGGATACAATGAGCAGTTCTTC. Encoded protein: CASSEGRGGYNEQFF.

This chain links TRBV28 with TRBJ1-1, with D uncertain. The V end lost 3 bases, the J end lost 4 bases, and 9 bases lay between the germline ends. The CDR3 runs to 13 residues. From germline, CDR1 is MDHEN and CDR2 SYDVKM. The CDR3 DNA reads TGTGCCAGCAGTTTTCACCGAGCCACTGAAGCTTTCTTT. As protein: CASSFHRATEAFF.

The chain recombines TRBV4-2 with TRBJ2-7; D ambiguous. Germline CDR1 and CDR2: LGHNA and YNFKEQ. V was clipped by 4 bases and J by 3 bases, with 16 bases between them. This CDR3 has 15 residues. CDR3 DNA sequence: TGTGCCAGCAGCCTCCACGCGGCGGTAAACTACGAGCAGTACTTC. Amino acids: CASSLHAAVNYEQYF.

The rearrangement joins TRBV9 to TRBJ1-1; D ambiguous. In germline, CDR1 is SGDLS, CDR2 YYNGEE. The CDR3 is 15 amino acids. The V end lost 1 base, the J end lost 0 bases, and 10 bases lay between the germline ends. The CDR3 region has the DNA TGTGCCAGCAGCGTACGGAACGCACTGAACACTGAAGCTTTCTTT. As protein: CASSVRNALNTEAFF.

This clone was seen once. Written as DNA, the CDR3 is TGCGCCAGCAGCCCCAGGGGTTCTCCTAATGAAAAACTGTTTTTT. This sequence encodes CASSPRGSPNEKLFF. The chain links TRBV5-1 to TRBJ1-4; D might be TRBD1 (6 bases). CDR1 SGHRS and CDR2 YFSETQ come from the germline V gene. This CDR3 comprises 15 residues. V was trimmed by 4 bases and J by 3 bases, leaving 13 bases between them.

Comment on this clone: Other nucleotide sequences in the sample specify the same CDR3. The rearrangement links TRBV27 to TRBJ2-3; no firm D call. The CDR3 runs to 13 residues. The germline V gene encodes CDR1 MNHEY and CDR2 SMNVEV (reference sequence). V lost 0 bases and J 2 bases, leaving 3 bases between the germline ends. The CDR3 loop reads CASSLSDTDTQYF. For the CDR3, the DNA is TGTGCCAGCAGTTTATCCGACACAGATACGCAGTATTTT.

The chain is built from TRBV6-9 and TRBJ1-3, with a weak D call TRBD1 (6 bases). This CDR3 is 14 amino acids long. CDR1 is MNHGY and CDR2 is SVAAGI in the germline V gene. V dropped 7 bases and J dropped 1 base, with 11 bases sitting between them. The CDR3 loop reads CASTMQGSGNTIYF. The CDR3, as DNA: TGTGCCAGCACCATGCAGGGGTCTGGAAACACCATATATTTT.

The rearrangement links TRBV4-1 to TRBJ1-2; D might be TRBD1 (5 bases). CDR3 length equals 16 residues. V was trimmed by 4 bases and J by 4 bases, leaving 19 bases between them. Germline values: CDR1 MGHRA, CDR2 YSYEKL. CDR3: CASSPSQTDPGYGYTF. The CDR3 DNA reads TGCGCCAGCAGCCCAAGTCAGACAGACCCTGGCTATGGCTACACCTTC.

The V gene is TRBV19, the J gene TRBJ1-1; 11 nucleotides align to TRBD1. Per the germline V gene, CDR1 is LNHDA and CDR2 is SQIVND (reference sequence). The junction had 12 bases not matched to a gene; V was cut back by 6 bases and J by 6 bases. This CDR3 contains 16 residues. The CDR3 sequence is CASRAGTGGEVAEAFF. CDR3 DNA: TGTGCCAGTAGAGCCGGGACAGGGGGAGAAGTAGCTGAAGCTTTCTTT.

The J gene is TRBJ1-3, the V gene TRBV29-1, with a tentative D call TRBD1 (5 bases). Germline V CDR1 and CDR2: SQVTM, ANQGSEA. V was trimmed by 6 bases and J by 0 bases, leaving 12 bases between them. The CDR3 is 14 amino acids. The CDR3 spells CSVGTPNSGNTIYF. The DNA for the CDR3 is TGCAGCGTCGGGACCCCCAACTCTGGAAACACCATATATTTT.

The V gene is TRBV27, the J gene TRBJ2-1; the match to TRBD2 covers 7 bases. This CDR3 comprises 22 residues. CDR1 and CDR2 (germline): MNHEY, SMNVEV (reference sequence). With V trimmed by 1 base and J by 0 bases, 21 bases remained unmatched. The CDR3 DNA reads TGTGCCAGCAGTTTATACCCCCCACTAGCGCTATCTCTATCTAGCTCCTACAATGAGCAGTTCTTC. Encoded protein: CASSLYPPLALSLSSSYNEQFF.

The chain carries TRBV9 and TRBJ2-2; tentatively, D is TRBD1 (6 bases). Trimming removed 10 bases at V and 1 base at J, with 11 bases between. Germline V CDR1 and CDR2: SGDLS, YYNGEE. The CDR3 totals 13 residues. The CDR3 DNA reads TGTGCCGGACAACAGGGGAACACCGGGGAGCTGTTTTTT. As protein: CAGQQGNTGELFF.

The rearrangement links TRBV7-9 to TRBJ2-2; 11 bases map to TRBD1. In germline, CDR1 is SEHNR, CDR2 FQNEAQ (reference sequence). V lost 5 bases and J lost 4; bases outside the gene matches: 6. The CDR3 sequence is 16 residues long. CDR3 protein: CASSLPGQGGTGELFF. CDR3 in DNA: TGTGCCAGCAGCCTACCGGGACAGGGGGGCACCGGGGAGCTGTTTTTT.

The chain has TRBV7-9 and TRBJ2-7; D is perhaps TRBD2 (6 bases). Trimming stripped 1 base from V and 4 bases from J, with 14 bases between. From germline, CDR1 is SEHNR and CDR2 FQNEAQ (reference sequence). The CDR3 is 15 residues long. CDR3 sequence reads: CASSLGGVTGYEQYF. For the CDR3, the DNA is TGTGCCAGCAGCTTAGGGGGGGTAACAGGTTACGAGCAGTACTTC.

V gene TRBV2 combines with J gene TRBJ2-3; TRBD1 matches 8 bases. With 3 bases clipped from V and 5 bases from J, the junction kept 7 bases outside the gene matches. This CDR3 has 15 residues. Looked up from germline, CDR1 is SNHLY and CDR2 is FYNNEI. CDR3 region: CASSETGTGLDTQYF. The CDR3 nucleotides read TGTGCCAGCAGTGAGACCGGGACAGGCCTAGATACGCAGTATTTT.

In the case of this clone: Different DNA sequences within this sample yield the same CDR3. The CDR3 region has the DNA TGTGCCAGCAGCCAGGGATCCGGGGCCAACGTCCTGACTTTC. It specifies CASSQGSGANVLTF. This rearrangement joins TRBV7-3 to TRBJ2-6, with D perhaps TRBD1 (5 bases). Germline-derived CDR1 and CDR2 are SGHTA and FQGTGA. V lost 5 bases and J lost 4, with 9 bases in between. The CDR3 length is 14 residues.

The genes are TRBV30 and TRBJ1-3; D might be TRBD1 (5 bases). The CDR3 is 14 amino acids. In germline, CDR1 is GTSNPN, CDR2 SVGIG (reference sequence). The V end lost 2 bases, the J end lost 0 bases, and 8 bases lay between the germline ends. The CDR3 region has the DNA TGTGCCTGGAGTTTAAGGGGCTCTGGAAACACCATATATTTT. Translation: CAWSLRGSGNTIYF.

The rearrangement joins TRBV7-8 to TRBJ2-5; a possible D gene is TRBD2 (5 bases). CDR1 and CDR2 (germline): SGHVS, FQNEAQ. V lost 1 base and J lost 1, with 22 bases in between. The CDR3 length is 19 residues. The CDR3 bases are TGTGCCAGCAGCTTAGACTCCCGATTCCTTGGACTCATCCAAGAGACCCAGTACTTC. Residues: CASSLDSRFLGLIQETQYF.

A few counts support this clone. V usage is TRBV29-1 and J usage is TRBJ1-1, with no clear D. The germline V gene encodes CDR1 SQVTM and CDR2 ANQGSEA. The length of the CDR3 is 10 residues. The ends were cut back, 8 bases at V and 5 bases at J, with 9 bases in the middle. The CDR3 here is CSTRRTEAFF. In nucleotides, the CDR3 is TGCAGCACGCGCAGAACTGAAGCTTTCTTT.

The rearrangement uses TRBV5-8 and TRBJ2-4, with D possibly TRBD2 on 6 matching bases. Germline CDR1 SGHTS, CDR2 YDEGEE. This CDR3 has 15 residues. V lost 4 bases, J lost 2 bases, and 13 bases lay in between. The CDR3 sequence: CASSARRATKNIQYF. As DNA, the CDR3 is TGTGCCAGCAGCGCTCGGAGGGCCACCAAAAACATTCAGTACTTC. Full variable domain (missing parts from reference TRBV5-8 and TRBJ2-4): EAGVTQSPTHLIKTRGQQATLRCSPISGHTSVYWYQQALGLGLQFLLWYDEGEERNRGNFPPRFSGRQFPNYSSELNVNALELEDSALYLCASSARRATKNIQYFGAGTRLSVL.

The V gene is TRBV2, the J gene TRBJ2-7; D perhaps matches TRBD1 (5 bases). The CDR3 extends over 16 amino acids. Germline V CDR1 and CDR2: SNHLY, FYNNEI. Trimming cost V 7 bases and J 2 bases, with 21 bases left between them. The CDR3 reads CASKSSGAGKPYEQYF. The CDR3, as DNA: TGTGCCAGCAAATCGTCTGGGGCAGGGAAACCCTACGAGCAGTACTTC.

The chain carries TRBV9 and TRBJ1-3; 8 bases are shared with TRBD1. The CDR3 is made up of 16 amino acids. The germline V gene encodes CDR1 SGDLS and CDR2 YYNGEE. V was clipped by 1 base and J by 0 bases; unmatched bases: 3. Here the CDR3 DNA reads TGTGCCAGCAGCGTATGGGGACAGGTCTCTGGAAACACCATATATTTT. This codes for CASSVWGQVSGNTIYF.

CDR3 coding DNA: TGCGCCAGCAGCGGGGGACTAGCGTTATCTTTCTACGAGCAGTACTTC. Translated, it gives CASSGGLALSFYEQYF. The V and J genes are TRBV5-1 and TRBJ2-7; 10 bases agree with TRBD2. CDR3 length: 16 residues. J was trimmed by 3 bases and V by 4 bases; bases with no gene match: 10. Germline CDR1 and CDR2: SGHRS and YFSETQ.

The chain combines TRBV7-6 with TRBJ2-1, with a possible D match to TRBD2 (6 bases). The germline CDR1 and CDR2 sequences are SGHVS and FNYEAQ. Trimming stripped 5 bases from V and 2 bases from J, with 13 bases between. The CDR3 has 15 amino acids. The CDR3 DNA reads TGTGCCAGCAGCCCCGATGCGGGACCCTACAATGAGCAGTTCTTC. Translation: CASSPDAGPYNEQFF.

This chain links TRBV28 with TRBJ2-2, with unresolved D. The CDR3 is made up of 16 amino acids. The V end was cut by 6 bases, the J end by 6 bases, with 20 bases between. Germline CDR1 reads MDHEN; CDR2 reads SYDVKM. DNA of the CDR3: TGTGCCAGCAGCCGGTCCAGACATAGAGGCGCCGGGGAGCTGTTTTTT. It translates to CASSRSRHRGAGELFF. The variable domain in full, completed from reference TRBV28 and TRBJ2-2, reads DVKVTQSSRYLVKRTGEKVFLECVQDMDHENMFWYRQDPGLGLRLIYFSYDVKMKEKGDIPEGYSVSREKKERFSLILESASTNQTSMYLCASSRSRHRGAGELFFGEGSRLTVL.

V gene TRBV14 combines with J gene TRBJ2-7, with 9 bases fitting TRBD1. This CDR3 region has 16 residues. V lost 0 bases and J lost 4; bases outside the gene matches: 7. Germline V CDR1 and CDR2: SGHDN, FVKESK. The CDR3 protein is CASSQDGHRGQYEQYF. DNA for the CDR3: TGTGCCAGCAGCCAAGACGGGCACAGGGGGCAATACGAGCAGTACTTC.

CDR3 DNA: TGTGCCAGCAGCTTCTTAGGTCCGCAGGGGGCGCGTATAAACATTCAGTACTTC. Its translation is CASSFLGPQGARINIQYF. The chain joins TRBV7-3 to TRBJ2-4; 8 positions agree with TRBD1. Germline V gene lookup returns CDR1 SGHTA and CDR2 FQGTGA. The CDR3 is made up of 18 amino acids. With 3 bases clipped from V and 6 bases from J, the junction kept 16 bases outside the gene matches.